The entry below describes one T cell receptor beta chain. Antigen specificity is unknown. The time point is: week 5, during vaccination. Doses of 300 ug of mutant IDH1 20-mer peptide were given with topical imiquimod. TCRdb keeps only in-frame clones here, not all; method: immunoSEQ multiplex PCR. Among 70,000 to 100,000 clones listed, around 90% were seen once. These data are taken from a study of a mutant IDH1 vaccine in newly diagnosed glioma. The study's findings and limits: The study observed vaccine-induced immune responses in roughly 93% of patients.

There are 13 residues in the CDR3. The germline CDR1 and CDR2 sequences are KGHSH and LQKENI. The V end was cut by 3 bases, the J end by 1 base, with 7 bases between. The sequence was obtained from a woman between 50 and 59 years old with glioma. Sequenced here: PBMCs, sampled from a glioma patient whose treatment included an IDH1 peptide vaccine. The gene calls are TRBV18 and TRBJ2-7; no definite D call. CDR3 coding DNA: TGTGCCAGCTCACCTTCCACATCCTACGAGCAGTACTTC. Protein: CASSPSTSYEQYF.